This TCR beta chain was retrieved from a study of cytomegalovirus exposure and HLA in healthy donors. Study results and caveats: Previously analyzed data showed that most TCR beta V segments were productive at a frequency of about 87% or about 30%.

Comment on this clone: Antigen specificity is unknown.

A multiplex PCR was run with 60 Vbeta primers and 13 Jbeta primers. The method was immunoSEQ multiplex PCR; TCRdb's version includes in-frame clones alone and lacks a portion of them. Of roughly 100,000 clones detected, about an eighth appear once; the ten largest clones hold more than 15%. The CDR3 spans 16 residues. Looked up from germline, CDR1 is SGHRS and CDR2 is YFSETQ. The germline V and J ends were trimmed by 4 bases and 0 bases, with 13 bases remaining between them. V usage is TRBV5-1 and J usage is TRBJ1-4; no reliable D call. The sample was PBMCs. The sequence was collected from a man aged 35-49 years in good health and CMV-seropositive. In DNA, the CDR3 is TGCGCCAGCAGCGCCGGGAGCCTAACAACTAATGAAAAACTGTTTTTT. This gives the protein CASSAGSLTTNEKLFF.